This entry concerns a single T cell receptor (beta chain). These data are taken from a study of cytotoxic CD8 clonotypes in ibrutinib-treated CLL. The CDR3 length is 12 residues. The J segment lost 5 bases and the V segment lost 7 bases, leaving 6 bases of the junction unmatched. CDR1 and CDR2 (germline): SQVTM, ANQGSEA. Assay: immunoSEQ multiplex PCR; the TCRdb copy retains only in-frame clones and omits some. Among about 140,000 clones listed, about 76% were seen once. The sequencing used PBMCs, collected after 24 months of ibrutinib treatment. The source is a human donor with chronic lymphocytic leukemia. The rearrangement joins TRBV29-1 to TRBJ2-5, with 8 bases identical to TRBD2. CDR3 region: CSGSGMGETQYF. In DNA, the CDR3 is TGCAGCGGTAGCGGGATGGGGGAGACCCAGTACTTC.